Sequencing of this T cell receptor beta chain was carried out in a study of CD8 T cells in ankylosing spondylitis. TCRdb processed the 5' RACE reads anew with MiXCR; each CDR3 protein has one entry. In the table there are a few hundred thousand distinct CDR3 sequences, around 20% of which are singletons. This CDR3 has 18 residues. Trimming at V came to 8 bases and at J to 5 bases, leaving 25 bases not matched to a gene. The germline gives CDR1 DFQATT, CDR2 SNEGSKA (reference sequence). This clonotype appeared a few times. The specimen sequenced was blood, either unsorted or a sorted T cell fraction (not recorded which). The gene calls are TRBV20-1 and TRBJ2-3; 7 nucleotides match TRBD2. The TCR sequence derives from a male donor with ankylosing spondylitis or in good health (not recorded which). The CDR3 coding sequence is TGCAGTAGGTCGTTGCAGAGCGGGGCAGGGCCGATTGTAGATACGCAGTATTTT. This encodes CSRSLQSGAGPIVDTQYF.